This is a list of T cell receptor beta chains from one sample in a study of human T cells and chemical hapten exposure. TCRdb independently ran MiXCR on the reads; one entry per CDR3 protein. The table includes 100,000 to 150,000 distinct CDR3 sequences, 8% to 9.5% detected once. The sequencing input was whole blood. These receptors all come from a human donor in good health. Some clones in this sample may be carry-over from other donors' samples. Both conserved end residues are part of each CDR3. The order of the fields is J gene, D gene, V gene, clone size, CDR3 DNA, CDR3 protein. A D gene is named only where the DNA matches it firmly. Size values are once, few and many counts, or a class for expanded clones, and some rows have none.

>TRBJ1-1|TRBD1|TRBV5-1|many
TGCGCCAGCAGCTTGGGCGGGACAGCAAACACTGAAGCTTTCTTT
CASSLGGTANTEAFF
>TRBJ2-1|TRBD2|TRBV11-2|NA
TGTGCCAGCAGCTTTAACACACAGCGGCTAGCGGGAGCCCATATGGACAATGAGCAGTTCTTC
CASSFNTQRLAGAHMDNEQFF
>TRBJ1-6|NA|TRBV25-1|few
TGTGCCAGCAGTGACCGGGATCACCTCCACTTT
CASSDRDHLHF
>TRBJ2-5|NA|TRBV10-3|many
TGTGCCATCAGTGAGTCGACAGGACTCGGGGAGACCCAGTACTTC
CAISESTGLGETQYF
>TRBJ2-7|NA|TRBV25-1|few
TGTGCCAGCGGTACCGGGACTGCAGCCTACGAGCAGTACTTC
CASGTGTAAYEQYF
>TRBJ2-2|TRBD1|TRBV10-3|NA
TGTGCCATCAGTGAGCCGAACAGGGGGCATACCGGGGAGCTGTTTTTT
CAISEPNRGHTGELFF
>TRBJ1-6|NA|TRBV4-2|few
TGTGCCAGCAGCCCAAGCGGGGTGGGGGTTTCACCCCTCCACTTT
CASSPSGVGVSPLHF
>TRBJ1-2|NA|TRBV18|NA
TGTGCCAGCTCACCAGGACCAGGGACCAACTATGGCTACACCTTC
CASSPGPGTNYGYTF
>TRBJ1-5|NA|TRBV12-3/TRBV12-4|many
TGTGCCAGCAGTTTAGGGCCTGGAATTAATCAGCCCCAGCATTTT
CASSLGPGINQPQHF
>TRBJ2-1|TRBD2|TRBV10-3|many
TGTGCCATCAGTGGACTAGCGGTCTACAATGAGCAGTTCTTC
CAISGLAVYNEQFF
>TRBJ1-5|NA|TRBV7-9|many
TGTGCCAGCAGCTTGTCACAGGGTCGCGAGCCCCAGCATTTT
CASSLSQGREPQHF
>TRBJ2-3|TRBD2|TRBV7-8|many
TGTGCCAGCAGACTCGGGACTAGCGGATCCACAGATACGCAGTATTTT
CASRLGTSGSTDTQYF
>TRBJ2-7|NA|TRBV12-3/TRBV12-4|many
TGTGCCAGCAGTTACGGGGGTCCCCGCTACGAGCAGTACTTC
CASSYGGPRYEQYF
>TRBJ2-7|NA|TRBV7-9|few
TGTGCCAGCAGCTCTCTAAAAAATCCTCGTGACCCCTCCTACGAGCAGTACTTC
CASSSLKNPRDPSYEQYF
>TRBJ2-3|TRBD1|TRBV6-5|NA
TGTGCCAGCAGGGGGACAGGGGGCAGGTCTGATACGCAGTATTTT
CASRGTGGRSDTQYF
>TRBJ2-1|NA|TRBV5-5|NA
TGTGCCAGCAGCTTGAGTATCAGCTCCTACAATGAGCAGTTCTTC
CASSLSISSYNEQFF
>TRBJ2-1|NA|TRBV11-3|many
TGTGCCAGCAGCCCAGGGGTCGGCGGGAACTACAATGAGCAGTTCTTC
CASSPGVGGNYNEQFF
>TRBJ1-1|TRBD1|TRBV7-2|NA
TGTGCCAGCAGCTCCGGGACAGCCCTTGAGGCTTTCTTT
CASSSGTALEAFF
>TRBJ2-7|TRBD2|TRBV27|few
TGTGCCAGCAGCAATCGGGGCGGGAGCTCCTACGAGCAGTACTTC
CASSNRGGSSYEQYF
>TRBJ2-7|NA|TRBV19|few
TGTGCCAGTAGTAGGGACAGCGCGCGGGGCGAGCAGTACTTC
CASSRDSARGEQYF
>TRBJ2-6|NA|TRBV4-3|many
TGCGCCAGCAGCCAAGATGGACCCTCTGGGGCCAACGTCCTGACTTTC
CASSQDGPSGANVLTF
>TRBJ2-1|NA|TRBV10-1|NA
TGCGCCAGCAGTGAGCCCAAGACTACGGATGAGCAGTTCTTC
CASSEPKTTDEQFF
>TRBJ2-3|NA|TRBV29-1|NA
TGCAGCGCGGGGGAACACCTAGGGCCAGATACGCAGTATTTT
CSAGEHLGPDTQYF